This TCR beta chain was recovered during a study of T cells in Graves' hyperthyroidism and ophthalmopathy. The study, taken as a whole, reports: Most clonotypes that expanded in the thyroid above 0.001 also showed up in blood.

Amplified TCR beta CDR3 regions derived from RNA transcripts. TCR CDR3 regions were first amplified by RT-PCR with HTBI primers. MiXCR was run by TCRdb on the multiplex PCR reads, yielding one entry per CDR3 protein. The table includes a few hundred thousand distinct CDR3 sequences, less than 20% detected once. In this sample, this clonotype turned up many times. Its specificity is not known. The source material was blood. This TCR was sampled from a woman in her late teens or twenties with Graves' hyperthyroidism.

CDR3 sequence reads: CASSLYRGRDGYTF. The CDR3 DNA reads as TGTGCCAGCAGTTTATACAGGGGGCGGGATGGCTACACCTTC. The chain is built from TRBV28 and TRBJ1-2; 9 bases are a match to TRBD1. From germline, CDR1 is MDHEN and CDR2 SYDVKM. Trimming cost V 1 base and J 6 bases; bases outside gene matches: 3. The CDR3 length is 14 residues.